Presented here are 27 T cell receptor beta chains from one specimen sequenced in a study of T-cell reconstitution after alpha-beta-depleted transplantation in children. Unique molecular identifiers were incorporated when the TCRbeta library was constructed. TCRdb itself ran the PCR reads through MiXCR, one entry per CDR3 protein. The sample comprises roughly 420,000 distinct CDR3 sequences, about 17% of which are singletons, and just under 30% rests with the top ten. The sample here was PBMCs, mostly from graft donor cells, taken 360 days after TCRalphabeta/CD19-depleted stem cell transplant. The receptors derive from a boy under two years old who had a stem cell transplant for Wiskott-Aldrich syndrome, so the T cells may come from the graft donor.

The V call is TRBV28, the J call TRBJ1-5; D is ambiguous. The CDR3 extends over 16 amino acids. Germline loops: CDR1 MDHEN, CDR2 SYDVKM. V lost 0 bases and J 3 bases, leaving 12 bases between the germline ends. Here the CDR3 DNA reads TGTGCCAGCAGTTTATGGACCCGGGTCTTCAATCAGCCCCAGCATTTT. Translation: CASSLWTRVFNQPQHF.

This clonotype was seen at least ten times. The V call is TRBV5-1, the J call TRBJ2-5; D remains ambiguous. The CDR3 runs to 11 residues. Germline CDR1 SGHRS, CDR2 YFSETQ. Trimming took 0 bases from V and 5 from J, leaving 2 bases between them. CDR3 region: CASSLDETQYF. The CDR3 bases are TGCGCCAGCAGCTTGGACGAGACCCAGTACTTC.

The CDR3 DNA reads TGCGCCAGCAGCCCACTTAGACACATCTTAGCCAAAAACATTCAGTACTTC. It yields the protein CASSPLRHILAKNIQYF. The rearrangement uses TRBV4-1 and TRBJ2-4; D remains ambiguous. V lost 4 bases and J 0 bases, leaving 16 bases between the germline ends. Per germline, CDR1 MGHRA and CDR2 YSYEKL. The CDR3 has 17 amino acids.

The chain links TRBV28 to TRBJ2-5; the D gene is possibly TRBD1 (5 bases). CDR1 MDHEN and CDR2 SYDVKM come from the germline V gene. The CDR3 covers 12 residues. V was trimmed by 6 bases and J by 1 base, leaving 6 bases between them. Written as DNA, the CDR3 is TGTGCCAGCAGGGGGCCCCAAGAGACCCAGTACTTC. Residues: CASRGPQETQYF.

V usage is TRBV3-1 and J usage is TRBJ2-7; the match to TRBD2 covers 7 bases. Per the germline V gene, CDR1 is LGHDT and CDR2 is YNNKEL (reference sequence). This CDR3 region has 14 residues. The ends lost 1 base at V and 1 base at J; junction bases unmatched: 1. Written as DNA, the CDR3 is TGTGCCAGCAGCCAAGCGGGACTATCCTACGAGCAGTACTTC. Its translation: CASSQAGLSYEQYF.

This clonotype was recorded only once. CDR3 coding DNA: TGTGCCAGCAGCTTAGGGGTCAGTCTGTCCCAAGACTTACAAGAGACCCAGTACTTC. Protein: CASSLGVSLSQDLQETQYF. The chain has TRBV13 and TRBJ2-5; D unclear. Germline lookup yields CDR1 PRHDT and CDR2 FYEKMQ (reference sequence). The CDR3 totals 19 residues. V was cut by 0 bases and J by 2 bases, with 22 bases left in between.

This clonotype was found many times. This CDR3 is CASSVRVNEQYF. CDR3 nucleotides: TGCGCCAGCAGTGTAAGAGTGAACGAGCAGTACTTC. The genes are TRBV10-1 and TRBJ2-7; D gene unclear. CDR1 WNHNN and CDR2 SYGVQD come from the germline V gene (reference sequence). The V end lost 4 bases, the J end lost 5 bases, and 9 bases lay between the germline ends. The CDR3 is made up of 12 amino acids.

This clonotype was detected a few times. J is TRBJ1-1 and V is TRBV12-3 or TRBV12-4; D remains ambiguous. The CDR3 has 13 residues. The V gene lost 3 bases and the J gene lost 3 bases, with 8 bases spanning the gap. CDR3 sequence reads: CASSLDAHTEAFF. The CDR3 region has the DNA TGTGCCAGCAGTTTGGATGCCCACACTGAAGCTTTCTTT.

The chain recombines TRBV5-6 with TRBJ2-1, with TRBD1 as a possible D gene (6 bases). The CDR3 has 12 amino acids. With 4 bases removed from V and 8 bases from J, the gap between germline ends came to 10 bases. The germline gives CDR1 SGHDT, CDR2 YYEEEE. This CDR3 reads CASSLGADEQFF. The CDR3 DNA reads TGTGCCAGCAGCCTGGGGGCGGATGAGCAGTTCTTC. Together with reference TRBV5-6 and TRBJ2-1, the CDR3 gives the full variable domain: DAGVTQSPTHLIKTRGQQVTLRCSPKSGHDTVSWYQQALGQGPQFIFQYYEEEERQRGNFPDRFSGHQFPNYSSELNVNALLLGDSALYLCASSLGADEQFFGPGTRLTVL.

This clonotype was seen repeatedly, ten times or more. The rearrangement joins TRBV4-3 to TRBJ2-2; D is unclear. The CDR3 totals 13 residues. Germline lookup yields CDR1 LGHNA and CDR2 YSLEER. Deletions cut 3 bases from V and 5 bases from J, with 7 bases between. CDR3 nucleotide sequence: TGCGCCAGCAGCCAGGTCCGGACCGGGGAGCTGTTTTTT. Its protein product is CASSQVRTGELFF.

V gene TRBV2 combines with J gene TRBJ2-5; D unclear. The CDR3 loop spans 15 amino acids. Germline V gene sequence: CDR1 SNHLY, CDR2 FYNNEI. V dropped 5 bases and J dropped 4 bases, with 17 bases sitting between them. CDR3 in DNA: TGTGCCAGCAGTCCCCTGGTCGGGCGTTTAGAGACCCAGTACTTC. This sequence encodes CASSPLVGRLETQYF.

The V call is TRBV6-5, the J call TRBJ2-7; D uncertain. Germline CDR1 MNHEY, CDR2 SVGAGI. V was clipped by 3 bases and J by 5 bases, with 8 bases between them. The CDR3 contains 12 residues. The CDR3 loop is CASSYSPNEQYF. The CDR3 bases are TGTGCCAGCAGTTATTCCCCAAACGAGCAGTACTTC.

This clonotype showed up just a few times. The chain joins TRBV12-3 or TRBV12-4 to TRBJ2-7; possibly TRBD1 for D (6 bases). V was trimmed by 1 base and J by 5 bases, leaving 15 bases between them. The CDR3 runs to 15 residues. The CDR3 nucleotides read TGTGCCAGCAGTTTAGGGGGGCGGAATGGGGACGAGCAGTACTTC. It specifies CASSLGGRNGDEQYF.

V is TRBV5-1 and J is TRBJ2-2; D is undetermined. Germline loops: CDR1 SGHRS, CDR2 YFSETQ. The germline V and J ends were trimmed by 4 bases and 2 bases, with 12 bases remaining between them. CDR3 length: 15 residues. The CDR3: CASSPQVQNTGELFF. The CDR3 nucleotides read TGCGCCAGCAGCCCTCAGGTGCAAAACACCGGGGAGCTGTTTTTT.

The chain uses TRBV12-3 or TRBV12-4 and TRBJ2-1; no firm D call. Trimming took 8 bases from V and 0 from J, leaving 11 bases between them. The CDR3 is 14 amino acids. The CDR3 loop reads CASGWSSSYNEQFF. Here the CDR3 DNA reads TGTGCCAGCGGGTGGTCTAGCTCCTACAATGAGCAGTTCTTC.

The rearrangement links TRBV5-1 to TRBJ2-5; D not certain. The CDR3 is made up of 15 amino acids. Germline assignment: CDR1 SGHRS and CDR2 YFSETQ. Trimming removed 0 bases from V and 2 bases from J, with 11 bases in between. This CDR3 reads CASSLVGIPQETQYF. The CDR3 coding sequence is TGCGCCAGCAGCTTGGTGGGGATTCCACAAGAGACCCAGTACTTC. Together with reference TRBV5-1 and TRBJ2-5, the CDR3 gives the full variable domain: KAGVTQTPRYLIKTRGQQVTLSCSPISGHRSVSWYQQTPGQGLQFLFEYFSETQRNKGNFPGRFSGRQFSNSRSEMNVSTLELGDSALYLCASSLVGIPQETQYFGPGTRLLVL.

Only a few counts were recorded for this clonotype. The rearrangement uses TRBV4-1 and TRBJ2-7; D possibly corresponds to TRBD1 (6 bases). The germline V and J ends were trimmed by 1 base and 0 bases, with 16 bases remaining between them. The CDR3 is made up of 17 amino acids. CDR1 is MGHRA and CDR2 is YSYEKL in the germline V gene. The CDR3 is CASSQGDFTGSSYEQYF. For the CDR3, the DNA is TGCGCCAGCAGCCAAGGTGACTTTACAGGGAGCTCCTACGAGCAGTACTTC.

V gene TRBV19 combines with J gene TRBJ2-7; maybe TRBD1 (5 bases). V lost 1 base and J 3 bases, leaving 7 bases between the germline ends. The CDR3 is 13 residues long. Germline V gene lookup returns CDR1 LNHDA and CDR2 SQIVND (reference sequence). CDR3 sequence: CASSIVGVYEQYF. The CDR3 DNA reads TGTGCCAGTAGTATAGTAGGGGTCTACGAGCAGTACTTC.

This clonotype came up a few times. The V gene is TRBV4-3, the J gene TRBJ2-7; 9 nucleotides agree with TRBD2. CDR3 length: 19 amino acids. The ends lost 0 bases at V and 0 bases at J; junction bases unmatched: 12. Germline values: CDR1 LGHNA, CDR2 YSLEER. The CDR3 loop is CASSQDQLAFSGSSYEQYF. The CDR3 nucleotides are TGCGCCAGCAGCCAAGATCAACTCGCTTTTAGCGGGAGCTCCTACGAGCAGTACTTC.

The genes are TRBV4-3 and TRBJ2-7; no clear D. V lost 0 bases and J lost 0, with 9 bases in between. This CDR3 comprises 15 residues. Germline V gene data show CDR1 as LGHNA and CDR2 as YSLEER. In nucleotides, the CDR3 is TGCGCCAGCAGCCAAGATCTTAATTTCTCCTACGAGCAGTACTTC. It codes for CASSQDLNFSYEQYF.

The rearrangement links TRBV12-3 or TRBV12-4 to TRBJ1-5; D is ambiguous. CDR3 size: 14 residues. The V end was cut by 3 bases, the J end by 2 bases, with 8 bases between. The CDR3 protein is CASSFKGGNQPQHF. The CDR3, as DNA: TGTGCCAGCAGTTTTAAGGGTGGCAATCAGCCCCAGCATTTT.

The chain uses TRBV12-3 or TRBV12-4 and TRBJ2-5; 9 bases agree with TRBD1. Trimming cost V 6 bases and J 4 bases; bases outside gene matches: 6. The CDR3 has 14 amino acids. The CDR3 nucleotides are TGTGCCAGCAGAGGACAGGGGTTCGCAGAGACCCAGTACTTC. Its translation: CASRGQGFAETQYF.

The chain has TRBV18 and TRBJ2-1; D is perhaps TRBD2 (5 bases). V lost 0 bases and J lost 12, with 9 bases in between. Per germline, CDR1 KGHSH and CDR2 LQKENI. The CDR3 loop spans 12 amino acids. The CDR3, as DNA: TGTGCCAGCTCACCACCCAACGGAGGGCAGTTCTTC. Amino acid sequence: CASSPPNGGQFF.

The chain links TRBV4-3 to TRBJ1-1; D is uncertain. The CDR3 covers 13 residues. V shed 0 bases and J shed 5 bases, with 7 bases lying between them. The germline CDR1 and CDR2 sequences are LGHNA and YSLEER. The CDR3 coding sequence is TGCGCCAGCAGCCAAGACAGACCTACTGAAGCTTTCTTT. It translates to CASSQDRPTEAFF.

V usage is TRBV5-4 and J usage is TRBJ2-5, with D hard to call. The V gene's germline CDR1 is SGHNT and CDR2 YYREEE (reference sequence). Trimming took off 0 bases at V and 2 bases at J, with 11 bases between the two ends. The CDR3 covers 15 residues. CDR3 bases: TGTGCCAGCAGCTTGGGTAACCCAGGACAAGAGACCCAGTACTTC. Translated: CASSLGNPGQETQYF.

The rearrangement joins TRBV25-1 to TRBJ2-7; D call uncertain. Germline CDR1 reads MGHDK; CDR2 reads SYGVNS. V was pared by 4 bases and J by 2 bases, with 18 bases between. This CDR3 contains 16 residues. The DNA of the CDR3 is TGTGCCAGCAGTGGGACCGGCGCACCGACCCCCTACGAGCAGTACTTC. This sequence encodes CASSGTGAPTPYEQYF.

There are a few counts of this clonotype. The chain combines TRBV5-1 with TRBJ2-3; 7 bases line up with TRBD2. J lost 0 bases, V lost 4 bases, and 14 bases had no gene match. This CDR3 is 18 amino acids long. The germline V gene encodes CDR1 SGHRS and CDR2 YFSETQ. CDR3 sequence (DNA): TGCGCCAGCAGCCCCCCGGGGGGAGGCGGACCTAGCACAGATACGCAGTATTTT. Translating gives CASSPPGGGGPSTDTQYF.